The TCR beta chain under discussion was sequenced for a study of identical twins. TCRdb reprocessed the 5' RACE reads via MiXCR and lists one record per CDR3 protein. This table holds about 480,000 distinct CDR3 sequences, approximately 15% found once. V trimming: 3 bases; J trimming: 2 bases; junction bases outside the gene matches: 17. The CDR3 covers 20 residues. In germline, CDR1 is DFQATT, CDR2 SNEGSKA (reference sequence). This same sample was also taken into another study, of yellow fever vaccine responses in identical twins.

The sample taken for sequencing was CD4+ T cells sorted from blood. The sequence derives from a woman aged 18-30 years in good health. The chain couples TRBV20-1 to TRBJ2-4; 12 bases match TRBD2. CDR3: CSASLLAGGPGVLTKNIQYF. DNA for the CDR3: TGCAGTGCTAGCCTCCTAGCGGGAGGGCCAGGTGTTTTGACCAAAAACATTCAGTACTTC.